This T cell receptor (beta chain) is drawn from a study of circulating CD8 cells and anti-PD-1 response in melanoma. In the study overall: Six of 13 patients had prior targeted therapy or immunotherapy; seven did not. Non-responders showed stable or progressive disease; responders showed complete or partial response. Overall study findings and caveats: Published repertoire comparisons used only baseline and M1 samples from a small cohort with few responders.

Each library started from 15 ng of total RNA using the QIAseq Immune Repertoire TCR panel. TCRdb reprocessed the reads with MiXCR, giving one entry per CDR3 protein. The table has some 800 distinct CDR3 sequences, roughly 12% seen once; the top ten hold around 62%. Unmatched junction bases numbered 9, after V lost 8 bases and J lost 3 bases. There are 15 residues in the CDR3. Looked up from germline, CDR1 is MNHEY and CDR2 is SVGAGI. Four subsets defined by PD-1 and/or TIGIT were sorted from live CD3+CD8+TCRalphabeta+ cells. This clonotype is termed medium-sized. The antigen is not known. The chain joins TRBV6-5 to TRBJ2-7; 11 bases line up with TRBD2. The sample was CD8+ T cells from PBMCs, taken at baseline or after one month of anti-PD-1 therapy (not recorded which). The clonotype was recovered from a human donor with melanoma. The CDR3 protein is CASGTGLAGFYEQYF. The CDR3 DNA sequence: TGTGCCAGCGGAACAGGACTAGCGGGTTTCTACGAGCAGTACTTC.